This T cell receptor beta chain was retrieved from a study of HIV-infected patients and healthy controls. In the study overall: CD8 counts did not change consistently during early therapy; the CD4:CD8 ratio climbed slightly. Study-level points and caveats: In healthy controls, MAIT alpha CDR3s were common; in HIV+ repertoires, severely depleted.

cDNA was made from approximately 500 ng RNA using alpha and beta constant primers. Alpha and beta chain libraries were made separately by chain-specific third strand synthesis with multiplexing indices. All rearrangements within a chain used one primer pair; cDNA molecules carried barcodes. TCRdb reanalysed the 5' RACE reads using MiXCR and keeps one entry per CDR3 protein. The sample shows roughly 4,200 distinct CDR3 sequences, more than 10% of them seen only once. By share, this clonotype counts as medium-sized. Its antigen remains unknown. The repertoire came from unfractionated whole blood and reflected all unsorted peripheral T cells. Trimming removed 6 bases at V and 7 bases at J, with 16 bases between. The CDR3 has 13 amino acids.

Sequenced here: blood, sampled before antiretroviral therapy. The V call is TRBV12-3 or TRBV12-4, the J call TRBJ2-7; D might be TRBD1 (5 bases). The clonotype comes from an adult with HIV infection. For the CDR3, the DNA is TGTGCCAGCAGCCCCGTGGGGCGTAGGGAGCAGTACTTC. Translating gives CASSPVGRREQYF.